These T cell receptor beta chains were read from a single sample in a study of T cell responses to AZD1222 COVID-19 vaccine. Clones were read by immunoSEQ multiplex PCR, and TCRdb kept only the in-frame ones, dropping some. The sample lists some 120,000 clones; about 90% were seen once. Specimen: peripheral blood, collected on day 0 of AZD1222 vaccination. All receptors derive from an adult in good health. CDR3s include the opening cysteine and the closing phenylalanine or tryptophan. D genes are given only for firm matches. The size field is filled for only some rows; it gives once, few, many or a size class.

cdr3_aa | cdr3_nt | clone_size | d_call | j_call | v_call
CASSFSGGAFF | TGTGCCAGCAGTTTTTCTGGAGGAGCTTTCTTT | NA | NA | TRBJ1-1 | TRBV12-3/TRBV12-4
CASSRDKYGYTF | TGTGCCAGCAGCCGGGACAAGTATGGCTACACCTTC | NA | NA | TRBJ1-2 | TRBV7-8
CAGLAGASTDTQYF | TGTGCCGGCCTAGCGGGGGCGAGCACAGATACGCAGTATTTT | NA | TRBD2 | TRBJ2-3 | TRBV6-4
CASSPSFGRNSGANVLTF | TGTGCCAGCAGCCCCTCGTTTGGCCGGAACTCTGGGGCCAACGTCCTGACTTTC | NA | NA | TRBJ2-6 | TRBV5-4
CATSEQRGDPNEQFF | TGTGCCACCAGTGAGCAGAGAGGGGACCCCAATGAGCAGTTCTTC | NA | NA | TRBJ2-1 | TRBV24-1
CASSLQQGAGAFF | TGTGCCAGCAGCCTTCAACAGGGAGCCGGGGCTTTCTTT | NA | NA | TRBJ1-1 | TRBV3-1/TRBV3-2
CATSRELPSGGAWEQYF | TGTGCCACCAGCAGAGAGCTGCCCAGCGGGGGGGCCTGGGAGCAGTACTTC | NA | TRBD2 | TRBJ2-7 | TRBV15
CASSQTPPRRVNQPQHF | TGCGCCAGCAGCCAAACTCCCCCAAGGAGGGTAAATCAGCCCCAGCATTTT | NA | NA | TRBJ1-5 | TRBV4-1
CASSSPLDWSSYNSPLHF | TGTGCCAGCAGCTCACCCCTTGACTGGAGCTCCTATAATTCACCCCTCCACTTT | NA | NA | TRBJ1-6 | TRBV7-9
CASSWTGGRETQYF | TGTGCCAGCAGTTGGACAGGGGGCCGAGAGACCCAGTACTTC | NA | TRBD1 | TRBJ2-5 | TRBV27
CASSLSSRAIGQYF | TGTGCCAGCAGTTTATCCAGTCGGGCCATAGGGCAGTACTTC | once | NA | TRBJ2-7 | TRBV27
CSVGPLGRVYEQYF | TGCAGCGTTGGCCCCCTGGGCAGGGTCTACGAGCAGTACTTC | NA | NA | TRBJ2-7 | TRBV29-1
CASSPGQRNYGYTF | TGCGCCAGCAGCCCGGGGCAGCGGAACTATGGCTACACCTTC | NA | NA | TRBJ1-2 | TRBV4-1
CASSPGLAGATQYF | TGTGCCAGCAGCCCAGGACTAGCGGGGGCGACCCAGTACTTC | once | TRBD2 | TRBJ2-5 | TRBV7-9
CASSSIASITDTQYF | TGTGCCAGTAGTAGCATAGCGAGTATCACAGATACGCAGTATTTT | NA | NA | TRBJ2-3 | TRBV19